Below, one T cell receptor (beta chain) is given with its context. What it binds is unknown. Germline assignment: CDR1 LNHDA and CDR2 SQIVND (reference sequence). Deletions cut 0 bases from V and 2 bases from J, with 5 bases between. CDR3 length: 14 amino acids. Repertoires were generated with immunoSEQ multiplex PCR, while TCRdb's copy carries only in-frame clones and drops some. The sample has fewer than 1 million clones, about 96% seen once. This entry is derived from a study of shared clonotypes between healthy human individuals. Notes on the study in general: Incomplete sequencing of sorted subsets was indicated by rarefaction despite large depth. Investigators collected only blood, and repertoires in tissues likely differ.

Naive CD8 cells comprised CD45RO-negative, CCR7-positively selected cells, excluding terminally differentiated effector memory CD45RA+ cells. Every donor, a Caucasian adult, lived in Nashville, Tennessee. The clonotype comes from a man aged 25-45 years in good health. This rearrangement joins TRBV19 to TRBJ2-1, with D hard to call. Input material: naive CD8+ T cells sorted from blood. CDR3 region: CASSIEDTYNEQFF. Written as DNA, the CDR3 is TGTGCCAGTAGTATAGAGGATACCTACAATGAGCAGTTCTTC. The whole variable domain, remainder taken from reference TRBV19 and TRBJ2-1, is DGGITQSPKYLFRKEGQNVTLSCEQNLNHDAMYWYRQDPGQGLRLIYYSQIVNDFQKGDIAEGYSVSREKKESFPLTVTSAQKNPTAFYLCASSIEDTYNEQFFGPGTRLTVL.